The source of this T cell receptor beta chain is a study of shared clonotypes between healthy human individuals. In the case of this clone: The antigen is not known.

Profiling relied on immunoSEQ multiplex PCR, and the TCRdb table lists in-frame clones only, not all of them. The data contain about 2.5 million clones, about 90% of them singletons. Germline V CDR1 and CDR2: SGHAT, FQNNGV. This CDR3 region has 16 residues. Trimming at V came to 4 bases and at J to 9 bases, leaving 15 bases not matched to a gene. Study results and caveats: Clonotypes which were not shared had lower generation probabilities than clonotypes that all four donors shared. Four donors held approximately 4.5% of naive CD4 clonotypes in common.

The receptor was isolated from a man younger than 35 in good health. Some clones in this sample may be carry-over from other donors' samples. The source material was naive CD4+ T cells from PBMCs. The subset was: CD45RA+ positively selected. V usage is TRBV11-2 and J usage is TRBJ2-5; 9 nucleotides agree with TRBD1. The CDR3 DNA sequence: TGTGCCAGCAGCTCGGAGAGGACCGGGACAGGGAGAGCCCAGTACTTC. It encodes CASSSERTGTGRAQYF.